The 30 T cell receptor beta chains in this list originate from one sample, sequenced in a study of somatic mutations in cytotoxic T cells in rheumatoid arthritis. Assay: immunoSEQ multiplex PCR; the TCRdb copy retains only in-frame clones and omits some. The data hold roughly 12,000 clones, with about 80% observed a single time. The sample comprised CD8+ T cells sorted from blood. These receptors originate from a man aged 45-60 years in good health.

The chain joins TRBV11-2 to TRBJ2-3; the D gene is possibly TRBD2 (6 bases). Trimming shortened V by 0 bases and J by 1 base, and 8 bases separated the two germline ends. Germline assignment: CDR1 SGHAT and CDR2 FQNNGV. CDR3 length: 15 residues. The CDR3 bases are TGTGCCAGCAGCTTAGAATGGGGGGGCACAGATACGCAGTATTTT. It is translated as CASSLEWGGTDTQYF. The full variable domain, completed using reference TRBV11-2 and TRBJ2-3, is EAGVAQSPRYKIIEKRQSVAFWCNPISGHATLYWYQQILGQGPKLLIQFQNNGVVDDSQLPKDRFSAERLKGVDSTLKIQPAKLEDSAVYLCASSLEWGGTDTQYFGPGTRLTVL.

V usage is TRBV7-7 and J usage is TRBJ2-2, with 8 bases fitting TRBD2. This CDR3 is 18 amino acids long. V lost 4 bases to trimming and J lost 3 bases; unmatched junction nucleotides: 13. CDR1 and CDR2 (germline): SSHAT, FNYEAQ (reference sequence). The CDR3 sequence: CASSSPIGGAKDTGELFF. CDR3 coding DNA: TGTGCCAGCAGCTCCCCGATCGGGGGGGCAAAGGACACCGGGGAGCTGTTTTTT. Supplemented by reference TRBV7-7 and TRBJ2-2, the full variable domain reads GAGVSQSPRYKVTKRGQDVTLRCDPISSHATLYWYQQALGQGPEFLTYFNYEAQPDKSGLPSDRFSAERPEGSISTLTIQRTEQRDSAMYRCASSSPIGGAKDTGELFFGEGSRLTVL.

The chain carries TRBV30 and TRBJ2-2, with D hard to call. With 0 bases removed from V and 3 bases from J, the gap between germline ends came to 11 bases. The germline gives CDR1 GTSNPN, CDR2 SVGIG (reference sequence). This CDR3 comprises 15 residues. CDR3 amino acids: CAWSVRQSHTGELFF. In DNA, the CDR3 is TGTGCCTGGAGTGTAAGGCAGTCCCACACCGGGGAGCTGTTTTTT.

This sequence joins TRBV19 and TRBJ2-1; TRBD2 agrees at 9 bases. J gave up 3 bases and V 6 bases, and 3 bases lay outside the gene matches. Germline V lookup: CDR1 LNHDA, CDR2 SQIVND (reference sequence). This CDR3 spans 14 amino acids. The CDR3 region has the DNA TGTGCCAGTAGGTTTAGCGGGAGCTACAATGAGCAGTTCTTC. As protein: CASRFSGSYNEQFF.

The rearrangement links TRBV15 to TRBJ1-1, with a weak D call TRBD1 (5 bases). This CDR3 spans 18 amino acids. V was clipped by 1 base and J by 0 bases, with 18 bases between them. Germline CDR1 is LNHNV and CDR2 is YYDKDF (reference sequence). The CDR3 region has the DNA TGTGCCACCAGCAGAGGGGGGTTTGAGACGGGCATGAACACTGAAGCTTTCTTT. Translation: CATSRGGFETGMNTEAFF.

This rearrangement joins TRBV4-3 to TRBJ1-5, with unresolved D. The CDR3 is 15 amino acids. V was clipped by 0 bases and J by 3 bases, with 9 bases between them. Looked up from germline, CDR1 is LGHNA and CDR2 is YSLEER. The CDR3 DNA is TGCGCCAGCAGCCAAGAATTGGGAAACAATCAGCCCCAGCATTTT. Encoded protein: CASSQELGNNQPQHF.

The V and J genes are TRBV7-9 and TRBJ2-1; D is undetermined. Trimming shortened V by 2 bases and J by 0 bases, and 5 bases separated the two germline ends. There are 14 residues in the CDR3. Germline V gene lookup returns CDR1 SEHNR and CDR2 FQNEAQ (reference sequence). CDR3 sequence reads: CASSLTSSYNEQFF. Written as DNA, the CDR3 is TGTGCCAGCAGCTTAACCAGCTCCTACAATGAGCAGTTCTTC. The full variable domain, in which reference TRBV7-9 and TRBJ2-1 provide the parts outside the CDR3, is DTGVSQNPRHKITKRGQNVTFRCDPISEHNRLYWYRQTLGQGPEFLTYFQNEAQLEKSRLLSDRFSAERPKGSFSTLEIQRTEQGDSAMYLCASSLTSSYNEQFFGPGTRLTVL.

V is TRBV11-2 and J is TRBJ1-4, with a possible D match to TRBD1 (5 bases). The V and J ends lost 0 bases and 7 bases respectively, with 6 bases between them. This CDR3 comprises 13 residues. Germline CDR1 is SGHAT and CDR2 is FQNNGV. CDR3 region: CASSLDGGEKLFF. CDR3 nucleotides: TGTGCCAGCAGCTTAGATGGGGGTGAAAAACTGTTTTTT.

The gene calls are TRBV27 and TRBJ1-1; perhaps TRBD1 as D (5 bases). CDR3 length: 16 residues. Trimming took 0 bases from V and 1 from J, leaving 12 bases between them. The germline V gene has CDR1 MNHEY and CDR2 SMNVEV (reference sequence). This CDR3 is CASSLSLWGPNTEAFF. The CDR3 DNA reads TGTGCCAGCAGTTTATCTCTGTGGGGACCGAACACTGAAGCTTTCTTT.

A few counts support this clone. The chain combines TRBV7-2 with TRBJ2-7; TRBD2 aligns across 7 bases. The germline V gene has CDR1 SGHTA and CDR2 FQGNSA. The CDR3 contains 15 residues. The ends lost 1 base at V and 2 bases at J; junction bases unmatched: 5. CDR3 sequence (DNA): TGTGCCAGCAGCTTAGGTAGCGGGTGGCCCTACGAGCAGTACTTC. Amino acids: CASSLGSGWPYEQYF.

The CDR3 here is CASPTGDYNEQFF. The CDR3 nucleotides are TGTGCCAGCCCGACAGGGGACTACAATGAGCAGTTCTTC. The chain employs TRBV2 and TRBJ2-1; 8 nucleotides match TRBD1. Losses at the gene ends were 8 bases for V and 3 bases for J; bases not matched to a gene: 3. Germline V gene data show CDR1 as SNHLY and CDR2 as FYNNEI. The CDR3 sequence is 13 residues long.

This sequence joins TRBV2 and TRBJ2-2, with TRBD1 matching over 7 bases. The CDR3 is made up of 13 amino acids. CDR1 is SNHLY and CDR2 is FYNNEI in the germline V gene. J gave up 7 bases and V 9 bases, and 8 bases lay outside the gene matches. The CDR3 region has the DNA TGTGCCAGGGGCAAGGGGGCCGGCGGGGAGCTGTTTTTT. The encoded protein is CARGKGAGGELFF.

The count of this clone is one. The V call is TRBV7-3, the J call TRBJ2-1; TRBD2 aligns across 7 bases. Germline loops: CDR1 SGHTA, CDR2 FQGTGA. V was pared by 4 bases and J by 5 bases, with 5 bases of the junction left unmatched. CDR3 length: 14 residues. CDR3 sequence (DNA): TGTGCCAGCAGCTACGCGGGAGCCGACAATGAGCAGTTCTTC. As protein: CASSYAGADNEQFF.

Relative to its sample, this clone is large. This chain uses TRBV6-1 with TRBJ2-7; possibly TRBD2 for D (7 bases). V was clipped by 2 bases and J by 2 bases, with 13 bases between them. The germline V gene encodes CDR1 MNHNS and CDR2 SASEGT. The CDR3 runs 15 residues. The CDR3 protein is CASSEKSGGPYEQYF. The CDR3, as DNA: TGTGCCAGCAGTGAAAAGTCGGGGGGCCCCTACGAGCAGTACTTC.

The chain uses TRBV14 and TRBJ2-7; possibly TRBD1 or TRBD2 for D (5 bases each). Germline V gene data show CDR1 as SGHDN and CDR2 as FVKESK. This CDR3 is 15 amino acids long. Trimming stripped 0 bases from V and 3 bases from J, with 12 bases between. CDR3 loop: CASSQEAREIYEQYF. The CDR3 DNA sequence: TGTGCCAGCAGCCAAGAGGCCAGGGAGATCTACGAGCAGTACTTC.

The chain uses TRBV23-1 and TRBJ2-7; D is undetermined. TRBV23-1 is filed as an ORF, its function uncertain. CDR3 size: 14 residues. V was shortened by 10 bases and J by 2 bases, with 18 bases between the two germline ends. The CDR3 reads CATPRQDGAYEQYV. The CDR3 nucleotides are TGCGCCACCCCCCGGCAGGACGGAGCCTACGAGCAGTACGTC.

The rearrangement joins TRBV2 to TRBJ1-2; D not certain. V was cut by 4 bases and J by 2 bases, with 8 bases left in between. The germline CDR1 and CDR2 sequences are SNHLY and FYNNEI. CDR3 length equals 13 residues. The CDR3 bases are TGTGCCAGCAGTGTAAGGGTAAACTATGGCTACACCTTC. Translating gives CASSVRVNYGYTF.

In its sample, this clone was seen a few times. The V and J genes are TRBV9 and TRBJ2-7; TRBD2 matches 14 bases. This CDR3 spans 16 amino acids. Germline trimming cut 0 bases from V and 5 bases from J; bases unmatched to any gene: 4. The germline CDR1 and CDR2 sequences are SGDLS and YYNGEE. The CDR3: CASSVGEGLAGDEQYF. The DNA of the CDR3 is TGTGCCAGCAGCGTAGGGGAGGGACTAGCGGGAGACGAGCAGTACTTC. Based on the CDR3 plus reference TRBV9 and TRBJ2-7, the full variable domain is DSGVTQTPKHLITATGQRVTLRCSPRSGDLSVYWYQQSLDQGLQFLIQYYNGEERAKGNILERFSAQQFPDLHSELNLSSLELGDSALYFCASSVGEGLAGDEQYFGPGTRLTVT.

This chain connects TRBV5-1 to TRBJ2-4; tentative D call: TRBD1 (6 bases). Per germline, CDR1 SGHRS and CDR2 YFSETQ. Trimming stripped 6 bases from V and 4 bases from J, with 23 bases between. The CDR3 length is 17 residues. CDR3 coding DNA: TGCGCCAGCAAGCCGGAGCTCTATCAGGGGCCGAAAAACATTCAGTACTTC. Its protein product is CASKPELYQGPKNIQYF.

This clone appeared once. The chain is built from TRBV25-1 and TRBJ1-1; TRBD1 matches at 8 bases. Germline-derived CDR1 and CDR2 are MGHDK and SYGVNS. The ends lost 4 bases at V and 3 bases at J; junction bases unmatched: 7. This CDR3 is 15 amino acids long. CDR3 protein: CASSGVRGQDTEAFF. CDR3 sequence (DNA): TGTGCCAGCAGTGGTGTCAGGGGGCAGGACACTGAAGCTTTCTTT.

The rearrangement links TRBV6-1 to TRBJ2-7, with D possibly called TRBD1 or TRBD2 (6 bases each). CDR3 length: 14 residues. The V end lost 2 bases, the J end lost 3 bases, and 11 bases lay between the germline ends. Germline V gives CDR1 MNHNS, CDR2 SASEGT. CDR3 coding DNA: TGTGCCAGCAGTGAACAGGGGACTTACTACGAGCAGTACTTC. Its translation is CASSEQGTYYEQYF.

This clone came up a few times. This rearrangement joins TRBV7-9 to TRBJ2-7; no definite D call. Germline V lookup: CDR1 SEHNR, CDR2 FQNEAQ (reference sequence). This CDR3 spans 12 amino acids. Trimming removed 1 base at V and 3 bases at J, with 4 bases between. The CDR3 is CASSLGDYEQYF. The CDR3 region has the DNA TGTGCCAGCAGCTTAGGGGACTACGAGCAGTACTTC. Filled out from reference TRBV7-9 and TRBJ2-7, the complete variable domain reads DTGVSQNPRHKITKRGQNVTFRCDPISEHNRLYWYRQTLGQGPEFLTYFQNEAQLEKSRLLSDRFSAERPKGSFSTLEIQRTEQGDSAMYLCASSLGDYEQYFGPGTRLTVT.

The chain carries TRBV5-5 and TRBJ1-1, with D perhaps matching TRBD1 (6 bases). The length of the CDR3 is 17 residues. The germline V gene has CDR1 SGHKS and CDR2 YYEKEE (reference sequence). Trimming stripped 1 base from V and 3 bases from J, with 19 bases between. As DNA, the CDR3 is TGTGCCAGCAGCTTGAGCCCGATTCAGGGGCTCGACACTGAAGCTTTCTTT. As protein: CASSLSPIQGLDTEAFF.

The chain uses TRBV11-3 and TRBJ1-1; D might be TRBD1 (6 bases). With 2 bases removed from V and 7 bases from J, the gap between germline ends came to 17 bases. Germline V gives CDR1 SGHNT, CDR2 YENEEA. The CDR3 contains 15 residues. DNA of the CDR3: TGTGCCAGCAGCTTACGAACCCAGGACAGCGATGAAGCTTTCTTT. It encodes CASSLRTQDSDEAFF.

The chain links TRBV5-4 to TRBJ1-3; 7 bases map to TRBD1. The CDR3 length is 16 residues. The V segment lost 4 bases and the J segment 0 bases; nucleotides outside the gene matches: 7. Germline V lookup: CDR1 SGHNT, CDR2 YYREEE (reference sequence). In nucleotides, the CDR3 is TGTGCCAGCAGCCTCGGGACAGCGCCCTCTGGAAACACCATATATTTT. Translating gives CASSLGTAPSGNTIYF.

The chain carries TRBV7-9 and TRBJ1-3, with D possibly TRBD1 on 6 matching bases. CDR1 and CDR2 (germline): SEHNR, FQNEAQ (reference sequence). Trimming took off 5 bases at V and 0 bases at J, with 17 bases between the two ends. The CDR3 totals 17 residues. In DNA, the CDR3 is TGTGCCAGCAGCACTGCATCGCGACAGGACTCTGGAAACACCATATATTTT. The encoded protein is CASSTASRQDSGNTIYF.

This rearrangement joins TRBV29-1 to TRBJ1-2; D not certain. The V gene lost 5 bases and the J gene lost 2 bases, with 6 bases spanning the gap. Per the germline V gene, CDR1 is SQVTM and CDR2 is ANQGSEA. The CDR3 is 11 residues long. Here the CDR3 DNA reads TGCAGCGTTCGAATAAACTATGGCTACACCTTC. It encodes CSVRINYGYTF.

CDR3 region: CASSLGSNQPQHF. The DNA for the CDR3 is TGTGCCAGCAGTTTAGGTAGCAATCAGCCCCAGCATTTT. V usage is TRBV28 and J usage is TRBJ1-5; D ambiguous. The CDR3 is 13 amino acids. Trimming cost V 2 bases and J 0 bases, with 2 bases left between them. Germline CDR1 reads MDHEN; CDR2 reads SYDVKM.

The chain has TRBV6-6 and TRBJ2-1, with D possibly TRBD1 on 6 matching bases. The CDR3 is 15 residues long. CDR1 and CDR2 from the germline V gene are MNHNY and SVGAGI (reference sequence). Trimming took 7 bases from V and 4 from J, leaving 17 bases between them. In DNA, the CDR3 is TGTGCCAGCACCGGCGGCACAGGGAGATACAATGAGCAGTTCTTC. Protein: CASTGGTGRYNEQFF.

The rearrangement links TRBV14 to TRBJ2-6, with 7 nucleotides matching TRBD2. Trimming cost V 2 bases and J 3 bases; bases outside gene matches: 1. The CDR3 covers 15 residues. In germline, CDR1 is SGHDN, CDR2 FVKESK. The CDR3 region has the DNA TGTGCCAGCAGCCAACCGGGGGGTGGGGCCAACGTCCTGACTTTC. Protein product: CASSQPGGGANVLTF.